One sample yielded the 3 T cell receptor beta chains listed below, sequenced in a study of blood T cell repertoires in COVID-19. Profiling relied on immunoSEQ multiplex PCR, and the TCRdb table lists in-frame clones only, not all of them. The sample has about 140,000 clones; about 86% are singletons. Sequenced material: peripheral blood. The receptors come from a woman in her sixties with acute or convalescent COVID-19.

This chain uses TRBV28 with TRBJ1-2; D is unresolved. Germline CDR1 is MDHEN and CDR2 is SYDVKM. The CDR3 spans 12 residues. Between the trimmed V and J ends, which lost 3 bases and 1 base, there was a span of 3 bases. CDR3 nucleotides: TGTGCCAGCAGTTTCAATAACTATGGCTACACCTTC. The encoded protein is CASSFNNYGYTF.

Worth noting for this clone: At the DNA level, this CDR3 is encoded by other sequences in the same sample as well. The chain carries TRBV28 and TRBJ1-6, with D possibly matching TRBD1 (5 bases). Germline V gene sequence: CDR1 MDHEN, CDR2 SYDVKM. The CDR3 has 14 amino acids. Trimming took 3 bases from V and 7 from J, leaving 10 bases between them. CDR3 sequence reads: CASSLYGGNSPLHF. CDR3 in DNA: TGTGCCAGCAGTTTGTATGGGGGGAATTCACCCCTCCACTTT.

The CDR3 reads CASSPHQGTETQYF. CDR3 DNA: TGTGCCAGCAGCCCCCATCAGGGGACGGAGACCCAGTACTTC. The V call is TRBV7-3, the J call TRBJ2-5; D possibly corresponds to TRBD1 (6 bases). This CDR3 region has 14 residues. CDR1 SGHTA and CDR2 FQGTGA come from the germline V gene. V shed 5 bases and J shed 5 bases, with 15 bases lying between them.